The 29 T cell receptor beta chains listed next were all sequenced from one sample in a study of OX40 agonist ivuxolimab in advanced cancers. Libraries were prepared by immunoSEQ multiplex PCR; TCRdb keeps only in-frame clonotypes and omits some of them. Here the sample spans 35,000 to 45,000 clones, 70% to 90% being singletons. The sequences come from CD4+ or CD8+ T cells sorted from blood, collected in a trial of the OX40 agonist ivuxolimab. These receptors all stem from an adult with an advanced solid tumor such as melanoma, head and neck, liver or kidney cancer.

V and J are TRBV28 and TRBJ2-7, with TRBD1 matching over 9 bases. With V trimmed by 3 bases and J by 4 bases, 4 bases remained unmatched. CDR3 length: 14 amino acids. CDR1 and CDR2 from the germline V gene are MDHEN and SYDVKM. CDR3: CASSLGDREYEQYF. The CDR3 DNA reads as TGTGCCAGCAGTTTGGGGGACAGGGAGTACGAGCAGTACTTC.

The CDR3: CASSLGGNSGNTIYF. CDR3 bases: TGTGCCAGCAGCTTGGGAGGGAACTCTGGAAACACCATATATTTT. The rearrangement joins TRBV5-6 to TRBJ1-3; D is unclear. Trimming removed 0 bases at V and 0 bases at J, with 7 bases between. The CDR3 is 15 amino acids. CDR1 is SGHDT and CDR2 is YYEEEE in the germline V gene.

This clone was observed a single time. V gene TRBV6-5 combines with J gene TRBJ2-7; no reliable D call. Germline CDR1 reads MNHEY; CDR2 reads SVGAGI. With 0 bases removed from V and 5 bases from J, the gap between germline ends came to 14 bases. CDR3 length: 15 residues. CDR3 nucleotides: TGTGCCAGCAGTTACTCTGCGGCTAGAAGGGACGAGCAGTACTTC. This codes for CASSYSAARRDEQYF.

J is TRBJ2-5 and V is TRBV4-1, with 10 bases matching TRBD2. TRBJ2-7 explains the end of the DNA better; the J call may be wrong. The CDR3 spans 16 residues. The V gene's germline CDR1 is MGHRA and CDR2 YSYEKL. The CDR3 nucleotides are TGCGCCAGCGGATCGGGGACTAGCGCCGCAACCTACGAGCAGTACTTC. This translates into CASGSGTSAATYEQYF.

Only one count was recorded for this clone. J is TRBJ2-5 and V is TRBV7-9; 9 nucleotides match TRBD1. CDR1 and CDR2 from the germline V gene are SEHNR and FQNEAQ (reference sequence). Trimming took 6 bases from V and 5 from J; bases not matched to a gene: 10. The CDR3 has 15 residues. CDR3 loop: CASSRSGTGYETQYF. The CDR3 nucleotides are TGTGCCAGCAGTCGATCCGGGACAGGGTATGAGACCCAGTACTTC.

The chain uses TRBV6-6 and TRBJ2-7; D might be TRBD1 (6 bases). This CDR3 is 16 amino acids long. The V end was cut by 2 bases, the J end by 4 bases, with 18 bases between. The V gene's germline CDR1 is MNHNY and CDR2 SVGAGI (reference sequence). The CDR3 is CASSYTAGVSMYEQYF. The CDR3 DNA reads as TGTGCCAGCAGTTACACGGCAGGGGTTTCGATGTACGAGCAGTACTTC.

This chain connects TRBV9 to TRBJ2-5; 7 bases match TRBD1. CDR1 is SGDLS and CDR2 is YYNGEE in the germline V gene. J lost 4 bases, V lost 4 bases, and 16 bases had no gene match. The CDR3 is 17 amino acids. The CDR3 reads CASSLGRQGVLGETQYF. DNA for the CDR3: TGTGCCAGCAGCCTGGGTCGCCAGGGGGTTTTGGGAGAGACCCAGTACTTC.

The chain links TRBV13 to TRBJ2-7; a weak D match, TRBD2 (5 bases). V dropped 0 bases and J dropped 2 bases, with 11 bases sitting between them. Germline lookup yields CDR1 PRHDT and CDR2 FYEKMQ (reference sequence). The CDR3 totals 15 residues. CDR3 in amino acids: CASSLGVGEPYEQYF. The CDR3 nucleotides read TGTGCCAGCAGCTTAGGGGTTGGGGAGCCCTACGAGCAGTACTTC.

The CDR3 spells CASSPGQGAIYEQYF. CDR3 coding DNA: TGTGCCAGTAGTCCCGGACAGGGGGCCATCTACGAGCAGTACTTC. The rearrangement links TRBV19 to TRBJ2-7, with TRBD1 identical over 11 bases. From germline, CDR1 is LNHDA and CDR2 SQIVND (reference sequence). CDR3 length: 15 amino acids. J lost 3 bases, V lost 5 bases, and 6 bases had no gene match. Looking up the rest from reference TRBV19 and TRBJ2-7 gives the full variable domain: DGGITQSPKYLFRKEGQNVTLSCEQNLNHDAMYWYRQDPGQGLRLIYYSQIVNDFQKGDIAEGYSVSREKKESFPLTVTSAQKNPTAFYLCASSPGQGAIYEQYFGPGTRLTVT.

The V and J genes are TRBV19 and TRBJ1-6; 7 nucleotides line up with TRBD1. Trimming cost V 6 bases and J 10 bases; bases outside gene matches: 12. Germline V lookup: CDR1 LNHDA, CDR2 SQIVND (reference sequence). The CDR3 contains 15 residues. This CDR3 is CASSPYGGGTSPLHF. DNA for the CDR3: TGTGCCAGTAGCCCCTACGGAGGGGGCACGTCACCCCTCCACTTT.

The chain recombines TRBV5-1 with TRBJ1-1; TRBD1 agrees at 7 bases. This CDR3 region has 14 residues. The ends lost 2 bases at V and 1 base at J; junction bases unmatched: 2. Germline V lookup: CDR1 SGHRS, CDR2 YFSETQ. In DNA form, the CDR3 reads TGCGCCAGCAGCTTAGGGGGCCCGAACACTGAAGCTTTCTTT. This encodes CASSLGGPNTEAFF.

The V and J genes are TRBV29-1 and TRBJ1-2; 10 nucleotides agree with TRBD1. Germline assignment: CDR1 SQVTM and CDR2 ANQGSEA. The junction had 8 bases not matched to a gene; V was cut back by 6 bases and J by 1 base. The CDR3 has 15 residues. In DNA form, the CDR3 reads TGCAGCGTCGTACTTTGGGACAGGGGTAACTATGGCTACACCTTC. Translated: CSVVLWDRGNYGYTF.

The rearrangement joins TRBV28 to TRBJ2-7; D is perhaps TRBD1 (6 bases). CDR3 length equals 14 residues. The V gene's germline CDR1 is MDHEN and CDR2 SYDVKM. Trimming stripped 2 bases from V and 4 bases from J, with 12 bases between. The CDR3 DNA reads as TGTGCCAGCAGTTTACTAGGAACAGGGTACGAGCAGTACTTC. It codes for CASSLLGTGYEQYF.

The rearrangement uses TRBV4-1 and TRBJ1-3; 7 positions match TRBD1. The CDR3 spans 17 residues. Germline V gene sequence: CDR1 MGHRA, CDR2 YSYEKL. V was clipped by 1 base and J by 4 bases; unmatched bases: 10. DNA of the CDR3: TGCGCCAGCAGCCAAGGGGCAGGGGGGATCGCAGGAAACACCATATATTTT. Translation gives CASSQGAGGIAGNTIYF.

This chain links TRBV19 with TRBJ1-4, with D uncertain. The germline CDR1 and CDR2 sequences are LNHDA and SQIVND (reference sequence). V lost 7 bases, J lost 7 bases, and 10 bases lay in between. This CDR3 is 12 amino acids long. The CDR3 DNA reads as TGTGCCAGTAAGTCTGGGATTGAAAAACTGTTTTTT. This sequence encodes CASKSGIEKLFF. The full variable domain, its missing parts supplied by reference TRBV19 and TRBJ1-4, is DGGITQSPKYLFRKEGQNVTLSCEQNLNHDAMYWYRQDPGQGLRLIYYSQIVNDFQKGDIAEGYSVSREKKESFPLTVTSAQKNPTAFYLCASKSGIEKLFFGSGTQLSVL.

The chain joins TRBV19 to TRBJ1-2; a possible D gene is TRBD1 (5 bases). The ends were cut back, 1 base at V and 6 bases at J, with 9 bases in the middle. CDR3 size: 13 residues. The germline V gene has CDR1 LNHDA and CDR2 SQIVND (reference sequence). DNA of the CDR3: TGTGCCAGTAGTATAGGGGACTGGAATGGCTACACCTTC. Its translation is CASSIGDWNGYTF.

The V call is TRBV7-2, the J call TRBJ2-3; 10 positions agree with TRBD1. Germline trimming cut 5 bases from V and 5 bases from J; bases unmatched to any gene: 7. CDR3 length: 15 amino acids. Germline values: CDR1 SGHTA, CDR2 FQGNSA. The CDR3 DNA sequence: TGTGCCAGCAGCCCCTGGACAGGGGGAATAGATACGCAGTATTTT. This sequence encodes CASSPWTGGIDTQYF.

This clone was observed a handful of times. This chain uses TRBV29-1 with TRBJ1-3; D unresolved. This CDR3 spans 11 amino acids. V lost 3 bases and J lost 8, with 8 bases in between. Per germline, CDR1 SQVTM and CDR2 ANQGSEA. The DNA of the CDR3 is TGCAGCGTTGACTTGGGAGACACCATATATTTT. Translating it yields CSVDLGDTIYF. The full variable domain, its missing parts supplied by reference TRBV29-1 and TRBJ1-3, is SAVISQKPSRDICQRGTSLTIQCQVDSQVTMMFWYRQQPGQSLTLIATANQGSEATYESGFVIDKFPISRPNLTFSTLTVSNMSPEDSSIYLCSVDLGDTIYFGEGSWLTVV.

J is TRBJ2-5 and V is TRBV28; tentative D call: TRBD2 (5 bases). Germline loops: CDR1 MDHEN, CDR2 SYDVKM. This CDR3 comprises 14 residues. The germline V and J ends were trimmed by 6 bases and 2 bases, with 13 bases remaining between them. Written as DNA, the CDR3 is TGTGCCAGCAGCCTACCGAGGGAGCAAGAGACCCAGTACTTC. Its translation is CASSLPREQETQYF.

V is TRBV5-6 and J is TRBJ2-7; D uncertain. The ends were cut back, 1 base at V and 0 bases at J, with 8 bases in the middle. The CDR3 extends over 14 amino acids. Per germline, CDR1 SGHDT and CDR2 YYEEEE. The chain's CDR3 is CASSLLAYSYEQYF. The CDR3 DNA follows: TGTGCCAGCAGCTTGTTGGCGTACTCCTACGAGCAGTACTTC.

The rearrangement uses TRBV4-2 and TRBJ2-7, with D possibly TRBD2 on 5 matching bases. In germline, CDR1 is LGHNA, CDR2 YNFKEQ. This CDR3 region has 15 residues. Deletions cut 0 bases from V and 1 base from J, with 10 bases between. The CDR3 reads CASSQDMGRSYEQYF. CDR3 bases: TGTGCCAGCAGCCAAGATATGGGGAGATCCTACGAGCAGTACTTC.

This sequence joins TRBV7-9 and TRBJ1-2, with 10 bases lining up with TRBD1. CDR1 SEHNR and CDR2 FQNEAQ come from the germline V gene (reference sequence). CDR3 length: 15 residues. Trimming removed 5 bases from V and 3 bases from J; junction bases left unmatched: 6. Here the CDR3 DNA reads TGTGCCAGCAGCCCTGCCGGGACAGGGGACTATGGCTACACCTTC. It specifies CASSPAGTGDYGYTF.

The chain carries TRBV28 and TRBJ2-7; possible D gene TRBD2, 5 bases. This CDR3 contains 14 residues. Trimming shortened V by 7 bases and J by 3 bases, and 16 bases separated the two germline ends. Per the germline V gene, CDR1 is MDHEN and CDR2 is SYDVKM. CDR3 residues: CASTTLGKGYEQYF. As DNA, the CDR3 is TGTGCCAGCACCACCCTCGGGAAGGGCTACGAGCAGTACTTC. The whole variable domain, filled in from reference TRBV28 and TRBJ2-7, reads DVKVTQSSRYLVKRTGEKVFLECVQDMDHENMFWYRQDPGLGLRLIYFSYDVKMKEKGDIPEGYSVSREKKERFSLILESASTNQTSMYLCASTTLGKGYEQYFGPGTRLTVT.

The chain is built from TRBV4-2 and TRBJ2-7, with unresolved D. Germline CDR1 reads LGHNA; CDR2 reads YNFKEQ. This CDR3 is built from 15 residues. The V end lost 1 base, the J end lost 1 base, and 11 bases lay between the germline ends. DNA of the CDR3: TGTGCCAGCAGCCAAGGGCTAGAAGGGTCCTACGAGCAGTACTTC. Amino acid sequence: CASSQGLEGSYEQYF.

The chain uses TRBV4-2 and TRBJ1-6, with 10 nucleotides matching TRBD1. The germline V gene encodes CDR1 LGHNA and CDR2 YNFKEQ. The CDR3 is made up of 17 amino acids. The junction had 8 bases not matched to a gene; V was cut back by 2 bases and J by 7 bases. CDR3 loop: CASSQMPGQGINSPLHF. CDR3 nucleotides: TGTGCCAGCAGCCAAATGCCGGGACAGGGGATAAATTCACCCCTCCACTTT.

The chain is built from TRBV27 and TRBJ2-3; D unresolved. The CDR3 consists of 13 residues. Germline V lookup: CDR1 MNHEY, CDR2 SMNVEV (reference sequence). Between the trimmed V and J ends, which lost 6 bases and 5 bases, there was a span of 12 bases. The CDR3 sequence: CASRSSFVDTQYF. As DNA, the CDR3 is TGTGCCAGCAGGTCTAGTTTTGTAGATACGCAGTATTTT.

The table lists this clone with a few counts. The gene calls are TRBV10-1 and TRBJ2-7; 7 bases align to TRBD2. The V gene end was trimmed by 10 bases and the J gene end by 0 bases; junction bases not matched to a gene: 6. This CDR3 spans 13 amino acids. In germline, CDR1 is WNHNN, CDR2 SYGVQD (reference sequence). The CDR3 bases are TGCGCCATGGGGGGGAGGGCCTCCTACGAGCAGTACTTC. Its translation is CAMGGRASYEQYF.

The chain uses TRBV28 and TRBJ2-7, with 8 bases lining up with TRBD1. V shed 4 bases, J shed 1 base, and the junction held 12 bases outside the gene matches. Germline CDR1 is MDHEN and CDR2 is SYDVKM. This CDR3 contains 17 residues. In DNA, the CDR3 is TGTGCCAGCAGTTCGCTAGAGCCGGGACAGGTATCCTACGAGCAGTACTTC. It codes for CASSSLEPGQVSYEQYF. Filled out from reference TRBV28 and TRBJ2-7, the complete variable domain reads DVKVTQSSRYLVKRTGEKVFLECVQDMDHENMFWYRQDPGLGLRLIYFSYDVKMKEKGDIPEGYSVSREKKERFSLILESASTNQTSMYLCASSSLEPGQVSYEQYFGPGTRLTVT.

This chain links TRBV28 with TRBJ2-7; D is unresolved. Trimming pared 6 bases from V and 3 bases from J, leaving 30 bases between. The CDR3 runs to 19 residues. Germline CDR1 is MDHEN and CDR2 is SYDVKM. As DNA, the CDR3 is TGTGCCAGCAGCCTTGTCCCGGAGCTTAATAGGGTGGGCTTCTACGAGCAGTACTTC. Translated, it gives CASSLVPELNRVGFYEQYF.